These 12 T cell receptor beta chains were sequenced from one sample in a study of cytomegalovirus exposure and HLA in healthy donors. Amplification used 60 Vbeta primers and 13 Jbeta primers. Sequencing used immunoSEQ multiplex PCR; TCRdb keeps in-frame clones, though not all of them. The table records roughly 180,000 clones, roughly 80% of them present only once. The specimen sequenced was PBMCs. Every receptor here comes from a man between 25 and 39 years old in good health and CMV-seropositive.

V usage is TRBV4-1 and J usage is TRBJ2-1, with TRBD1 matching 12 bases. J lost 4 bases, V lost 3 bases, and 4 bases had no gene match. The CDR3 runs 16 residues. Germline assignment: CDR1 MGHRA and CDR2 YSYEKL. CDR3 amino acids: CASSQEGQGAYNEQFF. The CDR3 DNA is TGCGCCAGCAGCCAGGAGGGACAGGGGGCATACAATGAGCAGTTCTTC.

The V and J genes are TRBV28 and TRBJ2-5, with 11 positions matching TRBD2. The V segment lost 2 bases and the J segment 1 base; nucleotides outside the gene matches: 3. Germline V gene lookup returns CDR1 MDHEN and CDR2 SYDVKM. CDR3 length: 16 amino acids. The CDR3 protein is CASSLPGLAAQETQYF. As DNA, the CDR3 is TGTGCCAGCAGTTTACCGGGACTAGCGGCCCAAGAGACCCAGTACTTC.

The V gene is TRBV9, the J gene TRBJ2-3; 10 positions agree with TRBD2. Germline-derived CDR1 and CDR2 are SGDLS and YYNGEE. This CDR3 spans 18 amino acids. Trimming removed 4 bases from V and 1 base from J; junction bases left unmatched: 12. CDR3 region: CASSPLAGVLAGTDTQYF. CDR3 nucleotide sequence: TGTGCCAGCAGCCCGCTAGCGGGGGTATTAGCGGGCACAGATACGCAGTATTTT. Drawing the rest from reference TRBV9 and TRBJ2-3, the complete variable domain is DSGVTQTPKHLITATGQRVTLRCSPRSGDLSVYWYQQSLDQGLQFLIQYYNGEERAKGNILERFSAQQFPDLHSELNLSSLELGDSALYFCASSPLAGVLAGTDTQYFGPGTRLTVL.

This clone has only one observation. The rearrangement uses TRBV9 and TRBJ1-1; D not certain. V shed 3 bases and J shed 6 bases, with 15 bases lying between them. Germline assignment: CDR1 SGDLS and CDR2 YYNGEE. The CDR3 runs 14 residues. The DNA for the CDR3 is TGTGCCAGCAGCGCCGAGGCCTTCACCCCTGAAGCTTTCTTT. As protein: CASSAEAFTPEAFF.

The chain recombines TRBV13 with TRBJ2-3; 9 bases are a match to TRBD1. From germline, CDR1 is PRHDT and CDR2 FYEKMQ (reference sequence). The CDR3 has 15 amino acids. Germline trimming cut 0 bases from V and 4 bases from J; bases unmatched to any gene: 2. CDR3 protein: CASSLGDRGADTQYF. CDR3 in DNA: TGTGCCAGCAGCTTAGGAGACAGGGGGGCAGATACGCAGTATTTT.

The chain couples TRBV5-1 to TRBJ1-2; 10 positions agree with TRBD1. V lost 2 bases to trimming and J lost 4 bases; unmatched junction nucleotides: 5. The CDR3 is 15 residues long. CDR1 is SGHRS and CDR2 is YFSETQ in the germline V gene. The DNA for the CDR3 is TGCGCCAGCAGCTTCGGGACAGGGGCGTCCTATGGCTACACCTTC. Its translation: CASSFGTGASYGYTF.

V is TRBV10-2 and J is TRBJ2-2; TRBD1 might be the D (5 bases). The germline gives CDR1 WSHSY, CDR2 SAAADI. The length of the CDR3 is 15 residues. Trimming removed 7 bases from V and 0 bases from J, with 12 bases in between. CDR3 coding DNA: TGCGCCAGCAACCCGGACAACTCGAACACCGGGGAGCTGTTTTTT. This translates into CASNPDNSNTGELFF.

The J gene is TRBJ1-2, the V gene TRBV2, with 10 nucleotides matching TRBD1. CDR1 is SNHLY, CDR2 FYNNEI, per germline. V gave up 7 bases and J gave up 6 bases; unmatched junction bases: 8. The CDR3 runs to 14 residues. CDR3 loop: CASTADRGLDGYTF. The CDR3 nucleotides read TGTGCCAGCACCGCCGACAGGGGGCTTGATGGCTACACCTTC.

The chain recombines TRBV19 with TRBJ1-6; 10 nucleotides line up with TRBD1. This CDR3 is built from 18 residues. From germline, CDR1 is LNHDA and CDR2 SQIVND (reference sequence). V was pared by 3 bases and J by 2 bases, with 7 bases of the junction left unmatched. The CDR3 DNA reads as TGTGCCAGTAGTATCGGGACAGGGGCGGGAACCTATAATTCACCCCTCCACTTT. This encodes CASSIGTGAGTYNSPLHF.

The J gene is TRBJ1-4, the V gene TRBV9, with 8 bases matching TRBD1. Trimming removed 1 base from V and 7 bases from J; junction bases left unmatched: 3. CDR1 is SGDLS, CDR2 YYNGEE, per germline. The CDR3 totals 14 residues. In DNA, the CDR3 is TGTGCCAGCAGCGTACAGGGGGCGGGTGAAAAACTGTTTTTT. This sequence encodes CASSVQGAGEKLFF.

J is TRBJ2-7 and V is TRBV19; 8 bases are shared with TRBD1. The CDR3 sequence is 14 residues long. V shed 8 bases and J 2 bases; nucleotides not matched to a gene: 8. Germline values: CDR1 LNHDA, CDR2 SQIVND (reference sequence). The CDR3 nucleotides are TGTGCCAGTTCCCAACAGGGGGAAACCTACGAGCAGTACTTC. Its translation is CASSQQGETYEQYF.

This chain uses TRBV5-1 with TRBJ2-1; 9 bases are shared with TRBD2. Unmatched junction bases numbered 4, after V lost 4 bases and J lost 5 bases. The CDR3 contains 14 residues. CDR1 SGHRS and CDR2 YFSETQ come from the germline V gene. Here the CDR3 DNA reads TGCGCCAGCAGCCCGGGGACTAGCCACAATGAGCAGTTCTTC. Translated: CASSPGTSHNEQFF.